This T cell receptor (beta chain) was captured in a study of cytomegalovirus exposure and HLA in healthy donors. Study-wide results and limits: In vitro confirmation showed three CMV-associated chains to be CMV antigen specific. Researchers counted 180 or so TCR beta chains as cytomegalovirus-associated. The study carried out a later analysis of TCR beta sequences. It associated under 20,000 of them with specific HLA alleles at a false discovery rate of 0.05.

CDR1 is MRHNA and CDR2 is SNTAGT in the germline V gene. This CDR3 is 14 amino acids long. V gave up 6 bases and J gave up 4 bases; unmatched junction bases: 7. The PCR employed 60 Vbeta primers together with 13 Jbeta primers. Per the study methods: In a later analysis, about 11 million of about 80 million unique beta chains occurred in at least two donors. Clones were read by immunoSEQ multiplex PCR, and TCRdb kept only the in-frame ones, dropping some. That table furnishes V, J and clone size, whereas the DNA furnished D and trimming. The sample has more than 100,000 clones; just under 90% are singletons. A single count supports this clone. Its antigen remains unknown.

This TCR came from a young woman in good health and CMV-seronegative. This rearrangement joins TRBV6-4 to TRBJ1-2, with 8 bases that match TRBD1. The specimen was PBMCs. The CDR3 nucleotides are TGTGCCAGCAGGGAGGACAGGGAAGTCTATGGCTACACCTTC. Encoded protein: CASREDREVYGYTF.